This TCR beta chain was retrieved from a study of beta chain features in type 1 diabetes (dated by TCRdb to the late 2010s). At the level of the whole study: Patients and healthy donors did not differ in mean age, gender distribution, total cell number or subset yield. A total of roughly 100 million sorted cells were examined across all samples, and the number of cells per subset was strongly correlated with RNA yield. In the study, recently diagnosed type 1 diabetes patients and matched healthy donors were compared on the TCRB repertoires of their sorted circulating CD4+ T cell subsets. Regulatory and stem cell-like memory subsets were obtained from only 8 patients and roughly eight healthy donors, while naive and central memory subsets were obtained from all 30 or so donors. The research as a whole found: At VDJ recombination sites, type 1 diabetes patients had fewer insertions and more deleted nucleotides, which implies abnormalities in thymic rearrangement. Sequencing cDNA rather than genomic DNA could over-represent highly expressing activated cells, although activation and CD3 levels did not differ between groups. Naive, central memory and regulatory TCRB repertoires appeared to be more alike among patients than among healthy donors. Type 1 diabetes patients showed a moderate but significant shortening of TCRB CDR3 length in all four CD4+ subsets. Shorter templates might be favored by PCR, yet because patient and control samples were amplified and corrected together, any such skew would affect both groups equally. Only small numbers of individuals were included in the HLA sub-analyses, which left unresolved whether HLA type had any influence on TCRB rearrangement.

This clone has just a few counts. This receptor's antigen is unknown. No base-level quality is on record; no much larger clone is a single base apart. A single peripheral blood draw of around 120 mL on average was collected from each donor into heparinised tubes. Naive, central memory, regulatory and stem cell-like memory CD4+ T cells were sorted on a BD FACSAria II using a panel including CD45RO, CCR7, CD25, CD127, CD95 and CD27. Purity was above 95% for every sorted population. Right away, PBMCs were isolated by Lymphoprep density gradient centrifugation and were stained directly, with no culture step. Samples were stained and sorted in pairs, with one healthy donor and one patient per experiment, so that batch effects were minimized. The germline V gene encodes CDR1 GTSNPN and CDR2 SVGIG (reference sequence). The CDR3 holds 12 amino acids from the cysteine to the phenylalanine. Only the CDR3 DNA is retained, 36 bases long and in frame from the first base. V and J are truncated by 6 bases and 5 bases respectively, leaving an intervening sequence of 13 bases.

The entire amount of isolated RNA was reverse transcribed using the High Capacity cDNA Reverse Transcription Kit, so the sequenced TCRB transcripts were expressed ones. Deep immunoSEQ sequencing was performed on naive, central memory and regulatory T cell samples, with an average of approximately 4 million total reads per sample. After sorted cells were lysed in RLT buffer, RNA was extracted with DNase-treated RNeasy Micro or Mini kits, with the choice depending on cell number. To prevent cross-contamination, each cell subset was processed individually, whereas patient and healthy donor samples were processed jointly. The immunoSEQ multiplex PCR was used to amplify TCRB sequences from cDNA, yielding 87-bp fragments that span the CDR3 region. Amplicons were sequenced on the Illumina HiSeq platform. The original methods were these. Synthetic template baselines were used to correct PCR bias computationally, reads within Hamming distance 2 were collapsed together, and singletons that could not be merged were discarded. Reads were aligned against IMGT so that V, D and J genes, CDR3 length and insertions or deletions at six rearrangement sites could be assigned. Clonotype counts were normalized to sorted cell number within each subset before computing true diversity and Gini coefficients with the tcR R package. Repertoire sharing was quantified using the overlap coefficient calculated on TCRB nucleotide sequences. Held by TCRdb, this immuneACCESS table contains in-frame sequences only and omits some clones. Under half of the omission traces to an unresolved V gene where checked; the cause of the rest is unknown. The V and J calls and clone size were taken over from that table, and D and trimming were inferred from the DNA. The table for this sample lists approximately 170,000 clones; roughly 9% of them were counted only once. Approximately 2.2% of the sample is held by the ten biggest clonotypes.

The origin of this receptor is a woman under 30 in good health. Sequencing used central memory CD4+ T cells from blood. The chain was built from TRBV30 and TRBJ2-5; the D gene lacks a confident call. DNA sequence: TGTGCCTGTCTTATAGTTTCGGAGACCCAGTACTTC. Translated, this is CACLIVSETQYF.